This TCR beta chain originates from a study of control samples from healthy donors and cancer patients. Clones were sequenced by immunoSEQ multiplex PCR, and TCRdb holds only the in-frame ones, with some missing. The sample has roughly 190,000 clones. This CDR3 region has 20 residues. V lost 0 bases and J lost 0, with 21 bases in between. Germline-derived CDR1 and CDR2 are LGHNA and YNFKEQ. This clonotype was sampled from a woman aged 25 to 45 in good health. Sequences were obtained from blood. This sequence joins TRBV4-2 and TRBJ1-5; D not certain. This CDR3 is CASSQDRLTRARYSNQPQHF. In DNA form, the CDR3 reads TGTGCCAGCAGCCAAGATAGACTGACTCGGGCGAGATATAGCAATCAGCCCCAGCATTTT.